The rows below give T cell receptor beta chains drawn from one sample of a study of naive and memory T cell subsets. TCRdb re-called the UMI-ligation and nested PCR reads with MiXCR, one entry per CDR3 protein. The repertoire holds 140,000 to 150,000 distinct CDR3 sequences, with approximately 22% as singletons. Material: naive CD4+ T cells from blood. These receptors originate from a human donor in good health. Both conserved end residues are part of each CDR3. The size of a clone is reported for some rows only, either as once, few or many, or as a class for expanded clones.

cdr3_length j_call v_call clone_size cdr3_aa
14 TRBJ2-1 TRBV29-1 many CSAHRGGSHNEQFF
13 TRBJ2-1 TRBV6-2/TRBV6-3 many CASSDSVAGRPFF
14 TRBJ2-1 TRBV7-2 few CASSLRGQYNEQFF
14 TRBJ2-5 TRBV28 . CASSLRGQLETQYF
16 TRBJ1-5 TRBV10-3 few CAIRIQRTHSTQPQHF
15 TRBJ2-1 TRBV12-3/TRBV12-4 many CASSLPLLEWGEQFF
15 TRBJ2-5 TRBV6-1 . CASSDWDNPWETQYF
9 TRBJ2-7 TRBV29-1 many CSTPYEQYF
14 TRBJ2-3 TRBV5-1 many CASSPQTSSDTQYF
14 TRBJ2-2 TRBV29-1 few CSVTSGRTTGELFF
14 TRBJ2-7 TRBV27 . CASSPDRGNYEQYF
17 TRBJ2-2 TRBV7-8 . CASSKPATGFYIGELFF
12 TRBJ1-2 TRBV4-2 many CASTQGGGGYTF
17 TRBJ2-1 TRBV6-2/TRBV6-3 . CASSYYGQALSYNEQFF
15 TRBJ2-1 TRBV5-1 . CASSFQAGGLNEQFF
13 TRBJ2-7 TRBV7-9 . CASSPDVTYEQYF
14 TRBJ2-7 TRBV2 once CASADPGDSYEQYF
14 TRBJ2-2 TRBV7-9 . CASSYRGLAGELFF
15 TRBJ2-7 TRBV27 few CASSLRGQGFYEQYF
12 TRBJ2-7 TRBV29-1 . CSALGLLYEQYF
18 TRBJ2-3 TRBV6-2/TRBV6-3 . CASSNVRWATQVTDTQYF
15 TRBJ1-5 TRBV6-2/TRBV6-3 . CASSYDGLENQPQHF
15 TRBJ2-5 TRBV5-1 . CASSPDRVYQETQYF
16 TRBJ2-3 TRBV29-1 many CSVAGLAGIMTDTQYF
13 TRBJ1-4 TRBV29-1 few CSVGGGGNEKLFF
14 TRBJ2-3 TRBV30 many CAWRKSGGTDTQYF
15 TRBJ2-7 TRBV6-2/TRBV6-3 . CASSYLGQANYEQYF
16 TRBJ2-1 TRBV9 many CASSVEAETRYNEQFF